This entry is about one TCR beta chain. This CDR3 is 13 amino acids long. Germline CDR1 and CDR2: SGDLS and YYNGEE. J was trimmed by 3 bases and V by 3 bases; bases with no gene match: 1. Profiled with immunoSEQ multiplex PCR; TCRdb holds only in-frame clones, not every one. The sample carries 230 or so clones, approximately 96% recorded once. The record originates from a study of T cell repertoires in ileal Crohn's disease. Documented time point: proximal margin of the surgical specimen (macroscopically non-inflamed). The chain is built from TRBV9 and TRBJ1-1; 8 bases line up with TRBD1. The sequenced sample consisted of ileal tissue. The TCR originated in an adult with Crohn's disease. The CDR3: CASSETGDTEAFF. The DNA for the CDR3 is TGTGCCAGCAGCGAGACAGGGGACACTGAAGCTTTCTTT.